The clone carrying this TCR beta chain has more than one count but fewer than ten. Its antigen is as yet unknown. The source of the sample is a study of T cells after yellow fever vaccination. Findings of the study overall: CD4 and CD8 compartments shared a small share of clonotypes, likely from convergent recombination.

The CDR3 is 12 residues long. Per the germline V gene, CDR1 is SGHTA and CDR2 is FQGNSA. V was shortened by 3 bases and J by 10 bases, with 12 bases between the two germline ends. In making TCR cDNA, 5'RACE template switching added a universal primer site and UMIs to it. TCRdb recomputed calls from the 5' RACE reads with MiXCR, one row per CDR3 protein. The sample lists some 300,000 distinct CDR3 sequences, roughly 10% seen once, with 2.5% to 4% in the top ten. The sequencing here drew on CD4+ T cells sorted from PBMCs, taken 45 days after the yellow fever booster vaccination. The clonotype was recovered from a man younger than 30 who received the YFV17D yellow fever vaccine. The rearrangement uses TRBV7-2 and TRBJ1-1; D may be TRBD1 (6 bases). CDR3 amino acids: CASSLGAWGAFF. DNA for the CDR3: TGTGCCAGCAGCTTGGGGGCTTGGGGAGCTTTCTTT.